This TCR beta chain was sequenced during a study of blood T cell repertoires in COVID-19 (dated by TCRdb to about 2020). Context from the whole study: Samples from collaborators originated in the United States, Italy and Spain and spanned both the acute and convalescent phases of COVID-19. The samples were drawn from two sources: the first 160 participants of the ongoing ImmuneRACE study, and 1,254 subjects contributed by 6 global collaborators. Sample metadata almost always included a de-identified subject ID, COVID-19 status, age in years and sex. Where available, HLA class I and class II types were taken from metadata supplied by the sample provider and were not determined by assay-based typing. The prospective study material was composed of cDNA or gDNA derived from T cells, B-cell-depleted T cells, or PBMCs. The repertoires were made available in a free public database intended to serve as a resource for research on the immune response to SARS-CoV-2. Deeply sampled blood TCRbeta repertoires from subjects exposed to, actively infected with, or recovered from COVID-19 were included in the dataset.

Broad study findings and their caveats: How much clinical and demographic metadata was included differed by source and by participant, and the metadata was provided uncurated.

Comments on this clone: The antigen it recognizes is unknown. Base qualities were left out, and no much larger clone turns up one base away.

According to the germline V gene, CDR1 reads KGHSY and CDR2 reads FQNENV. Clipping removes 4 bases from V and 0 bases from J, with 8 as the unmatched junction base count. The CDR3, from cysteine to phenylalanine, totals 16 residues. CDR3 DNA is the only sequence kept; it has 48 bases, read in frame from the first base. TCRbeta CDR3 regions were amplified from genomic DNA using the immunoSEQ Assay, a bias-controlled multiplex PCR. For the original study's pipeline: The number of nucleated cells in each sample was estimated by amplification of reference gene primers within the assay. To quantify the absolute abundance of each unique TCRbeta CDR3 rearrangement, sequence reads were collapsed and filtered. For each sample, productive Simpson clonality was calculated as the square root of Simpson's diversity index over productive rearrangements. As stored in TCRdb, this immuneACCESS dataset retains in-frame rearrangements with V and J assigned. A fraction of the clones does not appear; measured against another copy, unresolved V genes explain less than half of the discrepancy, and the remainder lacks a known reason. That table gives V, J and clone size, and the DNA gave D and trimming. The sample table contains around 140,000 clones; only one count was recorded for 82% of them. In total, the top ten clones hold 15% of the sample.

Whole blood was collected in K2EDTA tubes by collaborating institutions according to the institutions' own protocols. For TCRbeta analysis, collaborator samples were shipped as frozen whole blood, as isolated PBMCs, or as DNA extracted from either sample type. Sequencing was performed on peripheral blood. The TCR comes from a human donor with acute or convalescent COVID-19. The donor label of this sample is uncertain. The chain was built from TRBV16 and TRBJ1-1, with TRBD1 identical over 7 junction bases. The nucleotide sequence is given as TGTGCCAGCAGCCTGACAGGGACCCTCCTGAACACTGAAGCTTTCTTT. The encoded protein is CASSLTGTLLNTEAFF.